This T cell receptor beta chain came from a study of blood T cell repertoires in COVID-19. Across the whole study: The United States, Italy and Spain supplied acute and convalescent COVID-19 samples.

CDR1 LNHDA and CDR2 SQIVND come from the germline V gene (reference sequence). The V end was cut by 3 bases, the J end by 7 bases, with 18 bases between. The CDR3 loop spans 15 amino acids. Enrollees, roughly 18 to 90 years old, lived in approximately 25 US areas. In the authors' methods: It was from reference gene primer amplification that nucleated cell counts were estimated. Libraries were prepared by immunoSEQ multiplex PCR; TCRdb keeps only in-frame clonotypes and omits some of them. V and J calls and clone size are copied from that table; D and trimming were computed from the DNA. Of 300,000 to 450,000 clones listed, 87% are singletons.

This chain joins TRBV19 and TRBJ1-2; no firm D call. This receptor was identified in a young man who had recovered from COVID-19. The sequenced sample consisted of PBMCs or T cells enriched from blood (not recorded which). This chain's CDR3 is CASSIPRIPAAGYTF. CDR3 DNA sequence: TGTGCCAGTAGTATCCCTAGGATTCCGGCCGCTGGCTACACCTTC.